Shown below are 2 T cell receptor beta chains from a single sample sequenced in a study of blood T cell repertoires in COVID-19. Repertoires were generated with immunoSEQ multiplex PCR, while TCRdb's copy carries only in-frame clones and drops some. Of 200,000 to 300,000 clones listed, 88% are singletons. The material sequenced was PBMCs or T cells enriched from blood (not recorded which). The receptors come from a woman in her forties with acute COVID-19.

V and J are TRBV7-2 and TRBJ2-1; 14 bases align to TRBD2. CDR1 SGHTA and CDR2 FQGNSA come from the germline V gene. V lost 0 bases, J lost 9 bases, and 4 bases stayed unmatched. The CDR3 is made up of 16 amino acids. The CDR3 here is CASSLATSGGAREQFF. CDR3 DNA: TGTGCCAGCAGCTTAGCGACTAGCGGGGGGGCCCGTGAGCAGTTCTTC.

The genes are TRBV20-1 and TRBJ1-2; D possibly corresponds to TRBD1 (6 bases). CDR3 size: 11 residues. The V end lost 7 bases, the J end lost 6 bases, and 12 bases lay between the germline ends. From germline, CDR1 is DFQATT and CDR2 SNEGSKA (reference sequence). CDR3 sequence reads: CSGGQVDGYTF. CDR3 DNA sequence: TGCAGTGGGGGGCAGGTGGATGGCTACACCTTC.